A selection of T cell receptor beta chains follows, all from one sample in a study of blood T cell repertoires in COVID-19. Data came from immunoSEQ multiplex PCR; TCRdb stores just in-frame clones and leaves some out. The table has under 300,000 clones, roughly 84% seen once. The sample comprised peripheral blood. The receptors derive from a man aged 35 to 55 who had recovered from COVID-19. The CDR3 runs from the conserved cysteine through the conserved F or W. A D gene is named only where the DNA matches it firmly. Expanded clones are given a class, and other clones once, few, many or no size at all.

TRBV4-1	-	TRBJ2-3	TRBD2	CASRPSGGASDTQYF	TGCGCCAGCAGACCTAGCGGGGGGGCCTCAGATACGCAGTATTTT
TRBV5-1	-	TRBJ1-1	-	CASTQGEGTEAFF	TGCGCCAGCACCCAAGGGGAGGGGACTGAAGCTTTCTTT
TRBV9	-	TRBJ2-1	TRBD2	CASSPYPAGGYNEQFF	TGTGCCAGCAGCCCATACCCAGCGGGAGGCTACAATGAGCAGTTCTTC
TRBV19	-	TRBJ2-7	TRBD1	CASTAGTGPFSF	TGTGCCAGTACCGCCGGGACAGGCCCCTTTAGCTTC
TRBV18	-	TRBJ1-4	TRBD1	CASSQGADEKLFF	TGTGCCAGCTCACAGGGGGCAGATGAAAAACTGTTTTTT
TRBV29-1	-	TRBJ1-1	-	CSAVTANTEAFF	TGCAGCGCCGTGACAGCTAACACTGAAGCTTTCTTT
TRBV15	-	TRBJ2-7	-	CATSRAEGRSYEQYF	TGTGCCACCAGCAGGGCGGAGGGGAGATCCTACGAGCAGTACTTC
TRBV30	-	TRBJ2-4	TRBD1	CAWGTGGGGNIQYF	TGTGCCTGGGGAACAGGGGGCGGCGGAAACATTCAGTACTTC
TRBV12-5	-	TRBJ2-7	-	CASGSPLDSRSYEQYF	TGTGCTAGTGGTTCCCCCCTGGACTCCCGCTCCTACGAGCAGTACTTC
TRBV7-9	-	TRBJ2-1	TRBD1	CASSRITGGPGNEQFF	TGTGCCAGCAGCCGTATTACAGGGGGCCCGGGGAATGAGCAGTTCTTC
TRBV10-2	-	TRBJ1-2	TRBD1	CASSRRQGDYGYTF	TGCGCCAGCAGTAGAAGACAGGGCGACTATGGCTACACCTTC
TRBV13	-	TRBJ2-7	-	CASSLGLPSLQIAEQYF	TGTGCCAGCAGCTTGGGCCTGCCGTCCCTCCAAATCGCTGAGCAGTACTTC
TRBV12-3/TRBV12-4	once	TRBJ1-1	TRBD1	CAGHRGENTEAFF	TGTGCCGGTCACAGGGGGGAGAACACTGAAGCTTTCTTT
TRBV11-2	-	TRBJ2-3	-	CASTLGAGLAPLTDTQYF	TGTGCCAGCACCTTAGGGGCCGGGCTAGCCCCGCTCACAGATACGCAGTATTTT
TRBV7-2	-	TRBJ1-1	-	CASSTRRFTEAFF	TGTGCCAGCAGCACACGGAGGTTCACTGAAGCTTTCTTT
TRBV5-6	-	TRBJ2-7	-	CASSLGVLEQYF	TGTGCCAGCAGCCTGGGAGTCCTCGAGCAGTACTTC
TRBV3-1/TRBV3-2	-	TRBJ1-6	-	CASSQDWGSDYNSPLHF	TGTGCCAGCAGCCAAGATTGGGGCAGCGACTATAATTCACCCCTCCACTTT
TRBV2	once	TRBJ2-1	TRBD2	CASVDGTSGSDEQFF	TGTGCCAGCGTTGACGGGACTAGCGGGAGCGATGAGCAGTTCTTC
TRBV3-1/TRBV3-2	-	TRBJ2-5	TRBD2	CASSQSGRDETQYF	TGTGCCAGCAGCCAAAGCGGGAGGGACGAGACCCAGTACTTC
TRBV7-9	-	TRBJ2-7	TRBD1	CASSWGQGVVDEQYF	TGTGCCAGCAGCTGGGGACAGGGAGTCGTAGACGAGCAGTACTTC
TRBV6-5	-	TRBJ1-2	TRBD1	CASRGQAYYGYTF	TGTGCCAGCAGGGGACAGGCTTACTATGGCTACACCTTC
TRBV5-1	few	TRBJ2-3	TRBD2	CASSLGLAVSTDTQYF	TGCGCCAGCAGCTTGGGACTAGCGGTCAGCACAGATACGCAGTATTTT
TRBV6-2/TRBV6-3	-	TRBJ2-2	-	CASSYPTEKSHTGELFF	TGTGCCAGCAGTTACCCCACAGAGAAAAGCCACACCGGGGAGCTGTTTTTT
TRBV6-6	-	TRBJ1-6	TRBD1	CASSLDRGQGSPLHF	TGTGCCAGCAGTTTAGACAGGGGGCAAGGATCACCCCTCCACTTT
TRBV6-5	once	TRBJ2-1	-	CASRSNQARGPEQFF	TGTGCCAGCAGGTCCAACCAAGCTCGAGGCCCGGAGCAGTTCTTC
TRBV19	-	TRBJ2-3	TRBD2	CASSASTSGGSDTQYF	TGTGCCAGTAGTGCCTCGACTAGCGGGGGGTCAGATACGCAGTATTTT
TRBV29-1	-	TRBJ2-5	-	CSVEAASLPETQYF	TGCAGCGTTGAAGCCGCTAGTTTACCTGAGACCCAGTACTTC
TRBV3-1/TRBV3-2	once	TRBJ1-2	TRBD1	CASSLRQGFGYGYTF	TGTGCCAGCAGCCTTAGACAGGGGTTTGGCTATGGCTACACCTTC
TRBV9	-	TRBJ2-6	-	CASSVFRSGANVLTF	TGTGCCAGCAGCGTATTCCGCTCTGGGGCCAACGTCCTGACTTTC
TRBV5-4	-	TRBJ1-2	-	CASSLPNLMIRNGYTF	TGTGCCAGCAGCTTGCCTAACCTTATGATAAGAAATGGCTACACCTTC
TRBV10-3	-	TRBJ2-1	TRBD2	CAISESLVAGGTEQFF	TGTGCCATCAGTGAGTCATTGGTAGCGGGGGGAACAGAGCAGTTCTTC
TRBV16	-	TRBJ2-5	-	CASSQRGVGTQYF	TGTGCCAGCAGCCAACGGGGAGTCGGGACCCAGTACTTC
TRBV30	once	TRBJ2-2	TRBD2	CAWSGLAANTGELFF	TGTGCCTGGAGTGGACTAGCAGCTAACACCGGGGAGCTGTTTTTT
TRBV6-5	-	TRBJ2-7	TRBD1	CASSYSVGRGPDEQYF	TGTGCCAGCAGTTACTCGGTTGGCAGGGGGCCTGACGAGCAGTACTTC
TRBV10-2	-	TRBJ2-5	-	CASSPPRKKETQYF	TGCGCCAGCAGCCCCCCGAGGAAGAAAGAGACCCAGTACTTC
TRBV9	-	TRBJ2-3	-	CASSATDTQYF	TGTGCCAGCAGCGCTACAGATACGCAGTATTTT
TRBV30	-	TRBJ1-4	-	CAWSLQRGTNEKLFF	TGTGCCTGGAGCCTTCAGCGGGGAACTAATGAAAAACTGTTTTTT
TRBV7-9	-	TRBJ1-4	TRBD1	CASSSWDRDEKLFF	TGTGCCAGCAGCTCATGGGACAGGGATGAAAAACTGTTTTTT
TRBV4-3	-	TRBJ1-4	TRBD1	CASSRKGQVGEKLFF	TGCGCCAGCAGCCGGAAGGGACAGGTCGGTGAAAAACTGTTTTTT
TRBV7-2	-	TRBJ2-3	-	CASSPGFTGTDTQYF	TGTGCCAGCAGTCCCGGGTTTACGGGCACAGATACGCAGTATTTT
TRBV2	-	TRBJ1-5	-	CASSFGDRNQPQHF	TGTGCCAGCAGCTTCGGAGACAGGAATCAGCCCCAGCATTTT
TRBV7-2	-	TRBJ2-5	TRBD2	CASSRGLAEETQYF	TGTGCCAGCAGCCGGGGACTAGCGGAAGAGACCCAGTACTTC
TRBV18	-	TRBJ2-5	-	CASSPEVQETQYF	TGTGCCAGCTCACCTGAGGTCCAAGAGACCCAGTACTTC
TRBV3-1/TRBV3-2	few	TRBJ2-5	TRBD1	CASNNRDRQETQYF	TGTGCCAGCAACAACCGGGACAGACAAGAGACCCAGTACTTC
TRBV9	-	TRBJ2-3	-	CASSVATGDTQYF	TGTGCCAGCAGCGTAGCTACGGGAGATACGCAGTATTTT
TRBV5-5	-	TRBJ2-3	-	CASSLGGPSTTDTQYF	TGTGCCAGCAGCTTGGGGGGGCCCTCCACCACAGATACGCAGTATTTT
TRBV6-5	-	TRBJ2-1	-	CASKTVNEQFF	TGTGCCAGCAAGACAGTTAATGAGCAGTTCTTC
TRBV18	-	TRBJ1-2	TRBD1	CASSPPDRGGYGYTF	TGTGCCAGCTCACCACCGGACAGGGGTGGGTATGGCTACACCTTC
TRBV30	-	TRBJ1-4	TRBD1	CAWSDGQGPAEKLFF	TGTGCCTGGAGCGATGGACAGGGCCCGGCTGAAAAACTGTTTTTT
TRBV5-8	once	TRBJ1-4	-	CASSFISGLWDEKLFF	TGTGCCAGCAGCTTTATCTCAGGGCTTTGGGATGAAAAACTGTTTTTT
TRBV12-5	-	TRBJ2-6	-	CASGLRGSGANVLTF	TGTGCTAGTGGTTTGAGGGGTTCTGGGGCCAACGTCCTGACTTTC
TRBV7-8	-	TRBJ2-1	TRBD2	CASSPAPRGTSSYNEQFF	TGTGCCAGCAGCCCAGCGCCTAGGGGGACTAGCTCCTACAATGAGCAGTTCTTC
TRBV15	few	TRBJ1-1	-	CATSRGGDTEAFF	TGTGCCACCAGCAGAGGCGGCGATACTGAAGCTTTCTTT
TRBV9	-	TRBJ2-1	TRBD1	CASSVQGAEQFF	TGTGCCAGCAGCGTCCAGGGGGCTGAGCAGTTCTTC
TRBV6-2/TRBV6-3	-	TRBJ2-1	TRBD2	CASSYGGVYTSSYNEQFF	TGTGCCAGCAGTTACGGGGGGGTGTACACTAGCTCCTACAATGAGCAGTTCTTC
TRBV5-6	-	TRBJ2-7	TRBD1	CASSLQGADEQYF	TGTGCCAGCAGCTTGCAGGGGGCGGACGAGCAGTACTTC
TRBV7-7	-	TRBJ2-7	-	CASSSAVTGEQYF	TGTGCCAGCAGCTCGGCGGTAACCGGGGAGCAGTACTTC